These 8 T cell receptor beta chains were sequenced from one sample in a study of T cell responses to AZD1222 COVID-19 vaccine. Only in-frame clones appear in the TCRdb table, and some are missing; sequencing was by immunoSEQ multiplex PCR. The repertoire consists of over 75,000 clones, with 80% to 90% occurring once and the leading ten covering under 3%. The specimen was peripheral blood, collected 28 days after the second AZD1222 dose. The receptors were gathered from an adult who received the AZD1222 COVID-19 vaccine.

The V call is TRBV4-2, the J call TRBJ1-1; D gene uncertain. Germline values: CDR1 LGHNA, CDR2 YNFKEQ. V was clipped by 1 base and J by 4 bases, with 10 bases between them. The CDR3 length is 14 residues. The CDR3 DNA reads as TGTGCCAGCAGCCAAGGGGCGGAACTCACTGAAGCTTTCTTT. It translates to CASSQGAELTEAFF.

In this sample, this clone turned up once. The genes are TRBV5-1 and TRBJ1-3; maybe TRBD1 (5 bases). Trimming cost V 0 bases and J 0 bases, with 13 bases left between them. Germline lookup yields CDR1 SGHRS and CDR2 YFSETQ. The CDR3 extends over 17 amino acids. CDR3 region: CASSLDGALSSGNTIYF. CDR3 in DNA: TGCGCCAGCAGCTTGGATGGGGCCCTAAGCTCTGGAAACACCATATATTTT.

The rearrangement joins TRBV5-4 to TRBJ1-5; the match to TRBD1 covers 8 bases. The CDR3 extends over 16 amino acids. J lost 5 bases, V lost 0 bases, and 7 bases had no gene match. Germline V gene lookup returns CDR1 SGHNT and CDR2 YYREEE (reference sequence). The chain's CDR3 is CASSLDGRGLDQPQHF. CDR3 DNA: TGTGCCAGCAGCTTGGATGGCAGGGGGCTGGATCAGCCCCAGCATTTT.

This chain links TRBV6-1 with TRBJ1-4; TRBD1 might be the D (5 bases). CDR1 and CDR2 from the germline V gene are MNHNS and SASEGT. Trimming pared 3 bases from V and 8 bases from J, leaving 16 bases between. This CDR3 has 15 residues. Written as DNA, the CDR3 is TGTGCCAGCAGTGAGCATCAGGGATCGAGCGAAAAACTGTTTTTT. Its translation is CASSEHQGSSEKLFF.

This rearrangement joins TRBV5-1 to TRBJ1-1; tentative D call: TRBD1 (5 bases). V lost 1 base to trimming and J lost 1 base, with 8 bases between them. Germline CDR1 is SGHRS and CDR2 is YFSETQ. CDR3 length: 14 amino acids. The CDR3 DNA reads TGCGCCAGCAGCTTGCGGGGCACGAACACTGAAGCTTTCTTT. Protein: CASSLRGTNTEAFF.

The chain links TRBV5-1 to TRBJ1-1; the D is unclear. The germline V gene has CDR1 SGHRS and CDR2 YFSETQ. V was clipped by 1 base and J by 6 bases, with 10 bases between them. There are 13 residues in the CDR3. CDR3 nucleotide sequence: TGCGCCAGCAGCTTGTCGTCGGTTTCTGAAGCTTTCTTT. Residues: CASSLSSVSEAFF.

The rearrangement uses TRBV7-3 and TRBJ2-3, with no clear D. Trimming removed 2 bases from V and 6 bases from J, with 12 bases in between. CDR3 length: 14 amino acids. CDR1 SGHTA and CDR2 FQGTGA come from the germline V gene. CDR3 coding DNA: TGTGCCAGCAGCTTAGAAAGGACGCCTGATACGCAGTATTTT. Its protein product is CASSLERTPDTQYF.

The CDR3, as DNA: TGTGCCAGCAGCTTAAAGGGGTGGACTGAAGCTTTCTTT. This encodes CASSLKGWTEAFF. The J gene is TRBJ1-1, the V gene TRBV7-9; D possibly corresponds to TRBD1 (5 bases). CDR1 and CDR2 (germline): SEHNR, FQNEAQ (reference sequence). CDR3 length: 13 amino acids. V gave up 2 bases and J gave up 5 bases, with 9 bases separating them.